This TCR beta chain comes out of a study of Ad26.COV2.S vaccination and SARS-CoV-2 variants. Study summary: Intramuscular Ad26.COV2.S at 5x10^10 or 1x10^11 viral particles. General study points: Greater spike-specific TCR breadth was seen in vaccine recipients than in placebo recipients.

V was cut by 3 bases and J by 4 bases, with 16 bases left in between. From germline, CDR1 is DFQATT and CDR2 SNEGSKA (reference sequence). The CDR3 runs 14 residues. Treatment noted: about 20 received Ad26.COV2.S at low or high dose, single or two shots; about 5 received placebo; per-sample allocation not given. Samples analyzed were those drawn on day 63 after the first vaccine or placebo injection. The donor's status was that of an adult aged 18-55 years in Boston. Vaccination employed an Ad26 vector expressing the Wuhan-strain SARS-CoV-2 spike. As for this clone: Its antigen remains unidentified.

TCRdb's table, derived via immunoSEQ multiplex PCR, lists solely in-frame clones and lacks some. Among around 300,000 clones listed, around nine tenths were seen once. V usage is TRBV20-1 and J usage is TRBJ2-7; no definite D call. This clonotype was obtained from a person aged 18-65 years who received the Ad26.COV2.S COVID-19 vaccine or a placebo. This material consisted of peripheral blood, taken in a trial of Ad26.COV2.S vaccine versus placebo. The CDR3 bases are TGCAGTGCTAGTAGGCCCCAGGACCAGTACGAGCAGTACTTC. Amino acids: CSASRPQDQYEQYF.